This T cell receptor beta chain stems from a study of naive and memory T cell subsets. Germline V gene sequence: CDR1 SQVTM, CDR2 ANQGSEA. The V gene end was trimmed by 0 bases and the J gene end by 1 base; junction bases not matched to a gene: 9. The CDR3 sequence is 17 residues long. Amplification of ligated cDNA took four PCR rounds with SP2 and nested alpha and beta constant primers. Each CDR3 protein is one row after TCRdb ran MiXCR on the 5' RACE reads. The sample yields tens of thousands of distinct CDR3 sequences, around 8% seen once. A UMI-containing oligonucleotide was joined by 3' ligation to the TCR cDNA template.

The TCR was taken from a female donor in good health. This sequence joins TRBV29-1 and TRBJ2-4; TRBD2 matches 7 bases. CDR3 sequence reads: CSVEDGFREGAKNIQYF. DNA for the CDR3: TGCAGCGTTGAAGATGGGTTCAGGGAGGGGGCCAAAAACATTCAGTACTTC.